This is a list of T cell receptor beta chains from one sample in a study of cytomegalovirus exposure and HLA in healthy donors. Clones were read by immunoSEQ multiplex PCR, and TCRdb kept only the in-frame ones, dropping some. The data show fewer than 80,000 clones, 60% to 80% seen once. The material sequenced was PBMCs. Source of these receptors: a middle-aged woman in good health and CMV-seropositive. The CDR3 runs from the conserved cysteine through the conserved F or W. A D gene is named only where the DNA matches it firmly. Only part of the rows carry a size: once, few, many, or a class if the clone is expanded.

clone_size | d_call | j_call | v_call | cdr3_aa | cdr3_nt
few | - | TRBJ1-3 | TRBV27 | CASSLVVGNTIYF | TGTGCCAGCAGTCTCGTCGTCGGAAACACCATATATTTT
- | - | TRBJ2-7 | TRBV11-2 | CASSLELYEQYF | TGTGCCAGCAGCTTAGAACTCTACGAGCAGTACTTC
- | - | TRBJ1-2 | TRBV30 | CAWSVPLYGYTF | TGTGCCTGGAGTGTTCCACTGTATGGCTACACCTTC
- | TRBD1 | TRBJ1-3 | TRBV29-1 | CSVDAGTGTGNTIYF | TGCAGCGTTGATGCCGGGACAGGGACTGGAAACACCATATATTTT
- | TRBD1 | TRBJ1-1 | TRBV19 | CASSISTGEDEAFF | TGTGCCAGTAGTATATCGACAGGGGAGGATGAAGCTTTCTTT
- | - | TRBJ2-6 | TRBV4-1 | CASSQVASGANVLTF | TGCGCCAGCAGCCAAGTAGCCTCTGGGGCCAACGTCCTGACTTTC
- | TRBD2 | TRBJ2-1 | TRBV10-1 | CASSETSGGNEQFF | TGCGCCAGCAGTGAGACTAGCGGGGGTAATGAGCAGTTCTTC
few | - | TRBJ1-1 | TRBV6-5 | CASSQGTEAFF | TGTGCCAGCAGTCAGGGCACTGAAGCTTTCTTT
- | - | TRBJ1-1 | TRBV30 | CAWIQGEAFF | TGTGCCTGGATACAGGGTGAAGCTTTCTTT
- | - | TRBJ1-5 | TRBV5-1 | CASSLSPDQPQHF | TGCGCCAGCAGCTTGTCGCCAGATCAGCCCCAGCATTTT
- | TRBD2 | TRBJ2-2 | TRBV30 | CAWSVQREVTGELFF | TGTGCCTGGAGTGTGCAGCGGGAGGTAACCGGGGAGCTGTTTTTT
- | - | TRBJ1-1 | TRBV2 | CASNRRATEAFF | TGTGCCAGCAATAGGAGGGCCACTGAAGCTTTCTTT
- | TRBD1 | TRBJ2-1 | TRBV7-9 | CSSSPPGTGSYNEQFF | TGTTCCAGCAGCCCCCCCGGGACAGGCTCCTACAATGAGCAGTTCTTC
- | TRBD2 | TRBJ2-3 | TRBV7-3 | CASSSMGSGGLSDTQYF | TGTGCCAGCAGCTCTATGGGTTCGGGGGGGCTGTCAGATACGCAGTATTTT
- | - | TRBJ1-1 | TRBV2 | CASRGVGEAFF | TGTGCCAGCCGGGGGGTGGGTGAAGCTTTCTTT
- | TRBD2 | TRBJ2-2 | TRBV5-6 | CASSAPGTSGLTGELFF | TGTGCCAGCAGCGCCCCCGGGACTAGCGGCCTCACCGGGGAGCTGTTTTTT
- | - | TRBJ1-1 | TRBV6-1 | CASQIRGGTEAFF | TGTGCCAGCCAGATCAGGGGAGGGACTGAAGCTTTCTTT
- | TRBD1 | TRBJ1-5 | TRBV27 | CASSSTGGSNQPQHF | TGTGCCAGCAGTTCAACAGGGGGGAGCAATCAGCCCCAGCATTTT
- | - | TRBJ2-7 | TRBV4-1 | CASSQVGWAGSYEQYF | TGCGCCAGCAGCCAAGTGGGTTGGGCAGGGTCCTACGAGCAGTACTTC
- | - | TRBJ2-6 | TRBV2 | CACRTSLSGANVLTF | TGTGCCTGCCGAACTTCCCTCTCTGGGGCCAACGTCCTGACTTTC
- | TRBD1 | TRBJ2-1 | TRBV15 | CATSRRQGGFNNEQFF | TGTGCCACCAGCCGAAGACAGGGCGGGTTTAACAATGAGCAGTTCTTC
- | TRBD1 | TRBJ1-6 | TRBV7-9 | CASSLGGGILDSPLHF | TGTGCCAGCAGCTTAGGAGGGGGCATTTTGGATTCACCCCTCCACTTT
- | - | TRBJ1-1 | TRBV9 | CASSEGGAKTEAFF | TGTGCCAGCAGCGAGGGGGGGGCAAAGACTGAAGCTTTCTTT
- | - | TRBJ1-1 | TRBV11-2 | CASRKPGQNTEAFF | TGTGCCAGCAGAAAACCGGGACAGAACACTGAAGCTTTCTTT
- | - | TRBJ1-1 | TRBV5-4 | CASSRRGEAPNTEAFF | TGTGCCAGCAGCCGCCGAGGGGAGGCGCCGAACACTGAAGCTTTCTTT
few | TRBD1 | TRBJ1-4 | TRBV15 | CATSRPGQLNEKLFF | TGTGCCACCAGCAGACCGGGACAGCTTAATGAAAAACTGTTTTTT
few | - | TRBJ1-1 | TRBV29-1 | CSVEDPFMNTEAFF | TGCAGCGTTGAAGACCCTTTTATGAACACTGAAGCTTTCTTT
- | TRBD1 | TRBJ1-6 | TRBV5-1 | CASSLRTGFGANSPLHF | TGCGCCAGCAGCTTACGGACAGGGTTCGGTGCAAATTCACCCCTCCACTTT
- | - | TRBJ2-7 | TRBV4-3 | CASSQDWGTTSYEQYF | TGCGCCAGCAGCCAAGATTGGGGGACAACTTCCTACGAGCAGTACTTC
- | - | TRBJ1-1 | TRBV30 | CAWSVQDTEAFF | TGTGCCTGGAGTGTACAGGACACTGAAGCTTTCTTT
- | TRBD2 | TRBJ2-1 | TRBV11-3 | CASSSRGGTYNEQFF | TGTGCCAGCAGCTCGCGGGGGGGAACCTACAATGAGCAGTTCTTC
few | - | TRBJ1-4 | TRBV9 | CASSDGTSTGEKLFF | TGTGCCAGCAGCGATGGGACTTCAACTGGTGAAAAACTGTTTTTT
- | TRBD2 | TRBJ2-1 | TRBV20-1 | CSAVLAGGQFF | TGCAGTGCTGTCCTAGCGGGGGGGCAGTTCTTC
few | - | TRBJ2-7 | TRBV6-6 | CASSYSNEQYF | TGTGCCAGCAGTTACTCCAACGAGCAGTACTTC
- | TRBD1 | TRBJ1-4 | TRBV30 | CAWGGLSGQINEKLFF | TGTGCCTGGGGTGGCTTATCGGGACAGATTAATGAAAAACTGTTTTTT
few | - | TRBJ2-7 | TRBV2 | CASNPGSSYEQYF | TGTGCCAGCAACCCGGGGAGCTCCTACGAGCAGTACTTC
- | - | TRBJ1-1 | TRBV25-1 | CASSSYTEAFF | TGTGCCAGCAGTTCCTACACTGAAGCTTTCTTT
- | - | TRBJ2-4 | TRBV10-3 | CAISEGTLRDIQYF | TGTGCCATCAGTGAAGGCACCCTGAGGGACATTCAGTACTTC
- | TRBD2 | TRBJ2-3 | TRBV9 | CASSAGPSGALDTQYF | TGTGCCAGCAGCGCAGGTCCCAGCGGGGCCTTGGATACGCAGTATTTT
once | - | TRBJ1-1 | TRBV6-5 | CASSIGQNTEAFF | TGTGCCAGCAGTATTGGACAGAACACTGAAGCTTTCTTT
few | TRBD2 | TRBJ2-7 | TRBV5-1 | CASSFSGASYEQYF | TGCGCCAGCAGCTTTAGCGGGGCCTCCTACGAGCAGTACTTC
- | - | TRBJ1-4 | TRBV7-9 | CASSIFSGTNEKLFF | TGTGCCAGCAGCATTTTCTCAGGGACTAATGAAAAACTGTTTTTT
- | - | TRBJ1-1 | TRBV7-9 | CSSSFRRGGTEAFF | TGTTCCAGCAGCTTTCGGAGGGGGGGCACTGAAGCTTTCTTT
few | - | TRBJ1-2 | TRBV6-5 | CASSTPGARRGYTF | TGTGCCAGCAGCACTCCAGGGGCGCGGCGTGGCTACACCTTC
- | TRBD2 | TRBJ2-1 | TRBV7-6 | CASSLAPAGGGNEQFF | TGTGCCAGCAGCTTAGCTCCGGCGGGGGGGGGAAATGAGCAGTTCTTC
- | TRBD1 | TRBJ2-2 | TRBV6-5 | CASSYTRGPVGELFF | TGTGCCAGCAGTTACACCAGGGGGCCGGTCGGGGAGCTGTTTTTT